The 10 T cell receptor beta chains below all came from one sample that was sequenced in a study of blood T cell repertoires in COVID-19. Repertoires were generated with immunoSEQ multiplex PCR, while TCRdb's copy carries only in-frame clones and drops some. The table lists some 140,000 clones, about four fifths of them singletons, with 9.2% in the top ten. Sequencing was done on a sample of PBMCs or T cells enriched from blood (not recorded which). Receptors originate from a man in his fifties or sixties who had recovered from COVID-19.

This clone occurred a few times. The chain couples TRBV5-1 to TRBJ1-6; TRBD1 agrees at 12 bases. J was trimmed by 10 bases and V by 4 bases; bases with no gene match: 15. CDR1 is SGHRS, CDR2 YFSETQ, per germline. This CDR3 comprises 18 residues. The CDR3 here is CASSNKAGTGGVGSPLHF. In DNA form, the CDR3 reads TGCGCCAGCAGCAACAAAGCCGGGACAGGGGGCGTTGGATCACCCCTCCACTTT.

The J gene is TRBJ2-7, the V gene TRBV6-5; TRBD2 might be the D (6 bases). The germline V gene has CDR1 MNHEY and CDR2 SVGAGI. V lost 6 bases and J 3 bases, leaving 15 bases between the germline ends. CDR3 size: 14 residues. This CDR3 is CASSPPGTYYEQYF. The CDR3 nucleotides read TGTGCCAGCAGCCCCCCCGGGACTTACTACGAGCAGTACTTC.

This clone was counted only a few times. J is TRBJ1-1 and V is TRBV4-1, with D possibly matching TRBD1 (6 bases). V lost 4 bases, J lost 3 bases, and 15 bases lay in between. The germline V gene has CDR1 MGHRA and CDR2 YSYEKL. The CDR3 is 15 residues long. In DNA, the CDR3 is TGCGCCAGCAGCCGGGGGCCCGCAGGGGACACTGAAGCTTTCTTT. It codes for CASSRGPAGDTEAFF.

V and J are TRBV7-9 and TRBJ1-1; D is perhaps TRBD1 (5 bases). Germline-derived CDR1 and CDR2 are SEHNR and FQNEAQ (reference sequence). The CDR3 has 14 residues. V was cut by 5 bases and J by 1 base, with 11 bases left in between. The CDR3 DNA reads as TGTGCCAGCAGCGCCCAAACAGGGAACACTGAAGCTTTCTTT. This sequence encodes CASSAQTGNTEAFF.

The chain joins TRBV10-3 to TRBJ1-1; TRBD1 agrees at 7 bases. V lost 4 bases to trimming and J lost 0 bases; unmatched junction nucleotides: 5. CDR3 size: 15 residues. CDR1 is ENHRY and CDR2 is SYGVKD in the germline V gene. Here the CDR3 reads CAISGDTGVNTEAFF. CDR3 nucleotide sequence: TGTGCCATCAGTGGCGATACAGGGGTGAACACTGAAGCTTTCTTT.

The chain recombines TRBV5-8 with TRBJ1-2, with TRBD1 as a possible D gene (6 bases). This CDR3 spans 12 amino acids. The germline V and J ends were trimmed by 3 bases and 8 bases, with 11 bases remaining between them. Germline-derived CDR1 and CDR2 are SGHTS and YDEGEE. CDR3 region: CASSSRTAGYTF. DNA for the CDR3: TGTGCCAGCAGCTCTCGGACAGCCGGCTACACCTTC.

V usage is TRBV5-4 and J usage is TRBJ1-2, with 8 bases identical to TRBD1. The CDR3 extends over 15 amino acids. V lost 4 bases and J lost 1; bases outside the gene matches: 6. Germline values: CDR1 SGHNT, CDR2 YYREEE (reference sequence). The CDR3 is CASSPNRGNNYGYTF. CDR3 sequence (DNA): TGTGCCAGCAGCCCTAACAGGGGGAATAACTATGGCTACACCTTC.

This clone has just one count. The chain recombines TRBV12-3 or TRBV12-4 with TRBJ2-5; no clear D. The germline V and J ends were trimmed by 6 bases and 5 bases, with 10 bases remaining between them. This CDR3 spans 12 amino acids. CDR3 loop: CASSAQLETQYF. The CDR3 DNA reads TGTGCCAGCAGCGCCCAGTTGGAGACCCAGTACTTC.

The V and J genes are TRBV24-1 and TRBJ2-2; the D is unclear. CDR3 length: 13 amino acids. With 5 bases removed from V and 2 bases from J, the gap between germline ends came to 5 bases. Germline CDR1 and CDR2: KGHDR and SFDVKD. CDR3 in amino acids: CATSGHNTGELFF. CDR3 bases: TGTGCCACCAGTGGACACAACACCGGGGAGCTGTTTTTT.

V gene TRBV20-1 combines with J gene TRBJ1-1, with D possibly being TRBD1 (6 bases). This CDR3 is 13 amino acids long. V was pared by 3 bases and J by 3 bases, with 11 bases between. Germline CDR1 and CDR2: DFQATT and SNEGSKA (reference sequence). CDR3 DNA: TGCAGTGCTAGTCCGGACAGAGACACTGAAGCTTTCTTT. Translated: CSASPDRDTEAFF.